Presented here are 18 T cell receptor beta chains from one specimen sequenced in a study of blood T cell repertoires in COVID-19. TCRdb's copy holds only in-frame clones and misses some; the assay was immunoSEQ multiplex PCR. The sample records approximately 70,000 clones, about 88% being singletons. Specimen: peripheral blood. The origin of the receptors is a man between 65 and 85 years old with active COVID-19.

The CDR3, as DNA: TGTGCCAGCAGCCCGGTGGGGGCTGGAGGAAACACCATATATTTT. This encodes CASSPVGAGGNTIYF. V usage is TRBV9 and J usage is TRBJ1-3; D may be TRBD1 (6 bases). The CDR3 totals 15 residues. Trimming shortened V by 4 bases and J by 4 bases, and 15 bases separated the two germline ends. Germline V gene lookup returns CDR1 SGDLS and CDR2 YYNGEE.

This chain uses TRBV12-5 with TRBJ1-1; 9 bases agree with TRBD1. Per the germline V gene, CDR1 is LGHNT and CDR2 is FRNRAP. V dropped 7 bases and J dropped 6; count of bases not matched to a gene: 18. There are 17 residues in the CDR3. The CDR3 sequence is CASALGGTGKTGAEAFF. The CDR3 nucleotides are TGTGCTAGTGCCCTGGGGGGGACAGGGAAAACAGGGGCTGAAGCTTTCTTT.

The chain is built from TRBV30 and TRBJ2-3; the D is unclear. Germline CDR1 and CDR2: GTSNPN and SVGIG (reference sequence). The V gene lost 3 bases and the J gene lost 2 bases, with 9 bases spanning the gap. The CDR3 has 13 residues. The CDR3 loop reads CAWSPLDTDTQYF. CDR3 nucleotides: TGTGCCTGGAGCCCGCTAGACACAGATACGCAGTATTTT.

The rearrangement links TRBV24-1 to TRBJ2-2; 7 nucleotides align to TRBD1. Per the germline V gene, CDR1 is KGHDR and CDR2 is SFDVKD. This CDR3 is 16 amino acids long. With 0 bases clipped from V and 1 base from J, the junction kept 1 base outside the gene matches. The CDR3 bases are TGTGCCACCAGTGATTTGGCAGGGGGGAACACCGGGGAGCTGTTTTTT. This codes for CATSDLAGGNTGELFF.

The rearrangement links TRBV6-6 to TRBJ2-3; a weak D match, TRBD2 (6 bases). Germline CDR1 reads MNHNY; CDR2 reads SVGAGI (reference sequence). The CDR3 is made up of 16 amino acids. V was pared by 2 bases and J by 0 bases, with 12 bases between. The CDR3 here is CASSYPASASTDTQYF. CDR3 DNA: TGTGCCAGCAGTTACCCGGCTAGCGCTAGCACAGATACGCAGTATTTT.

The rearrangement joins TRBV5-6 to TRBJ1-2; tentative D call: TRBD1 (5 bases). This CDR3 is built from 13 residues. The V gene's germline CDR1 is SGHDT and CDR2 YYEEEE. Deletions cut 0 bases from V and 2 bases from J, with 5 bases between. CDR3 in DNA: TGTGCCAGCAGCTTGGAGGGGAACTATGGCTACACCTTC. This sequence encodes CASSLEGNYGYTF.

The V gene is TRBV15, the J gene TRBJ1-4; D is perhaps TRBD1 (5 bases). V was shortened by 0 bases and J by 8 bases, with 7 bases between the two germline ends. CDR1 and CDR2 (germline): LNHNV, YYDKDF (reference sequence). CDR3 size: 13 residues. The CDR3 DNA reads as TGTGCCACCAGCAGAGATGCAGGGGAAAAACTGTTTTTT. Protein product: CATSRDAGEKLFF.

This rearrangement joins TRBV6-2 or TRBV6-3 to TRBJ2-7; no definite D call. CDR3 length: 13 residues. The V end was cut by 4 bases, the J end by 6 bases, with 13 bases between. Germline V gene lookup returns CDR1 MNHEY and CDR2 SVGEGT. The CDR3 DNA sequence: TGTGCCAGCAGTTCCTCCGGGTTTGTCGAGCAGTACTTC. Amino acid sequence: CASSSSGFVEQYF.

V is TRBV7-9 and J is TRBJ1-3; D remains unclear. Trimming left V 4 bases short and J 2 bases short, with 15 bases between. Germline lookup yields CDR1 SEHNR and CDR2 FQNEAQ (reference sequence). There are 16 residues in the CDR3. The chain's CDR3 is CASSSHPRVPGNTIYF. Written as DNA, the CDR3 is TGTGCCAGCAGCTCCCACCCCCGGGTCCCTGGAAACACCATATATTTT.

The chain recombines TRBV29-1 with TRBJ1-4; D perhaps matches TRBD1 (5 bases). Germline-derived CDR1 and CDR2 are SQVTM and ANQGSEA. Deletions cut 4 bases from V and 8 bases from J, with 14 bases between. The CDR3 has 13 residues. The CDR3, as DNA: TGCAGCGTTGCCCTCCAGGGAGGGGAAAAACTGTTTTTT. Translation: CSVALQGGEKLFF.

CDR3: CASRRLAGGGNEQFF. In nucleotides, the CDR3 is TGTGCCAGCAGAAGACTAGCGGGAGGGGGCAATGAGCAGTTCTTC. The chain links TRBV2 to TRBJ2-1; 14 bases are a match to TRBD2. Germline V CDR1 and CDR2: SNHLY, FYNNEI. This CDR3 has 15 residues. J gave up 6 bases and V 6 bases, and 4 bases lay outside the gene matches.

This clone was seen a single time. The V and J genes are TRBV28 and TRBJ2-1; D may be TRBD2 (6 bases). Deletions cut 7 bases from V and 9 bases from J, with 16 bases between. There are 13 residues in the CDR3. Per germline, CDR1 MDHEN and CDR2 SYDVKM. In DNA form, the CDR3 reads TGTGCCAGCACGCGGGATTGGGGCGGTGAGCAGTTCTTC. This encodes CASTRDWGGEQFF.

The chain couples TRBV11-2 to TRBJ1-1, with no clear D. CDR1 and CDR2 (germline): SGHAT, FQNNGV. This CDR3 contains 14 residues. V lost 8 bases and J 7 bases, leaving 20 bases between the germline ends. The DNA for the CDR3 is TGTGCCAGCCGTCGAACCTCTCGGGTGGGTGAAGCTTTCTTT. It codes for CASRRTSRVGEAFF.

The J gene is TRBJ2-5, the V gene TRBV7-3; 12 nucleotides agree with TRBD2. V was clipped by 4 bases and J by 5 bases; unmatched bases: 2. Germline V lookup: CDR1 SGHTA, CDR2 FQGTGA. This CDR3 comprises 14 residues. CDR3 DNA sequence: TGTGCCAGCAGCTCCCTAGCGGGAGGGGAGACCCAGTACTTC. It translates to CASSSLAGGETQYF.

The chain joins TRBV7-2 to TRBJ2-1; 7 nucleotides agree with TRBD2. Trimming at V came to 6 bases and at J to 3 bases, leaving 8 bases not matched to a gene. Per germline, CDR1 SGHTA and CDR2 FQGNSA. The CDR3 is made up of 15 amino acids. Written as DNA, the CDR3 is TGTGCCAGCAGACTGGGGGTAGCGGGCTACAATGAGCAGTTCTTC. It is translated as CASRLGVAGYNEQFF.

This chain links TRBV20-1 with TRBJ2-7, with 8 bases fitting TRBD2. The CDR3 contains 16 residues. CDR1 and CDR2 (germline): DFQATT, SNEGSKA (reference sequence). V lost 3 bases to trimming and J lost 4 bases; unmatched junction nucleotides: 14. The DNA for the CDR3 is TGCAGTGCTAGTGGGGGCGGGTCTAGCGGGCTTTACGAGCAGTACTTC. Residues: CSASGGGSSGLYEQYF.

The gene calls are TRBV27 and TRBJ1-4, with unresolved D. Germline values: CDR1 MNHEY, CDR2 SMNVEV (reference sequence). V was shortened by 2 bases and J by 7 bases, with 14 bases between the two germline ends. The CDR3 totals 15 residues. Here the CDR3 reads CASSLAGPSVEKLFF. As DNA, the CDR3 is TGTGCCAGCAGTTTAGCTGGGCCGTCGGTTGAAAAACTGTTTTTT.

The rearrangement links TRBV15 to TRBJ1-5; weak D call: TRBD1 (5 bases). The germline V gene encodes CDR1 LNHNV and CDR2 YYDKDF (reference sequence). Trimming took 3 bases from V and 2 from J, leaving 8 bases between them. The CDR3 sequence is 14 residues long. The CDR3, as DNA: TGTGCCACCAGCAGGGAAGGGGGCAATCAGCCCCAGCATTTT. Amino acid sequence: CATSREGGNQPQHF.